The rows below give T cell receptor beta chains drawn from one sample of a study of blood T cell repertoires in COVID-19. TCRdb keeps only in-frame clones here, not all; method: immunoSEQ multiplex PCR. The repertoire holds 90,000 to 150,000 clones, with 88% as singletons. Sequenced material: peripheral blood. The origin of the receptors is a woman in her 50s with active or convalescent COVID-19. The CDR3 runs from the conserved cysteine through the conserved F or W. The D gene is left open where the match is weak. Size values are once, few and many counts, or a class for expanded clones, and some rows have none.

D gene: TRBD1; V gene: TRBV10-3; J gene: TRBJ2-1; clone size: -; CDR3 DNA: TGTGCCATCAGTCCCGGGACAGACTACAATGAGCAGTTCTTC; CDR3 protein: CAISPGTDYNEQFF
D gene: TRBD2; V gene: TRBV28; J gene: TRBJ2-1; clone size: -; CDR3 DNA: TGTGCCAGCAGAGCAAGACTAGCGGGAGGGCCATGGGGGGGCAATGAGCAGTTCTTC; CDR3 protein: CASRARLAGGPWGGNEQFF
D gene: TRBD2; V gene: TRBV3-1/TRBV3-2; J gene: TRBJ2-3; clone size: -; CDR3 DNA: TGTGCCAGCAGCCAAGATAGGGCCGGGACTAGCGAGAGCACAGATACGCAGTATTTT; CDR3 protein: CASSQDRAGTSESTDTQYF
D gene: -; V gene: TRBV5-4; J gene: TRBJ1-6; clone size: few; CDR3 DNA: TGTGCCAGCAGCTCGAGCCATTCCAATGGTTCACCCCTCCACTTT; CDR3 protein: CASSSSHSNGSPLHF
D gene: TRBD2; V gene: TRBV6-5; J gene: TRBJ2-4; clone size: -; CDR3 DNA: TGTGCCAGCAACCGACTAGCATCAAACATTCAGTACTTC; CDR3 protein: CASNRLASNIQYF
D gene: -; V gene: TRBV11-3; J gene: TRBJ2-1; clone size: once; CDR3 DNA: TGTGCCAGCAGCTTATCAGGGCCGCACTACAATGAGCAGTTCTTC; CDR3 protein: CASSLSGPHYNEQFF
D gene: TRBD1; V gene: TRBV29-1; J gene: TRBJ1-1; clone size: once; CDR3 DNA: TGCAGCGTCCACACGGACAGGGATGAAGCTTTCTTT; CDR3 protein: CSVHTDRDEAFF
D gene: TRBD1; V gene: TRBV3-1/TRBV3-2; J gene: TRBJ2-1; clone size: -; CDR3 DNA: TGTGCCAGCAGCGCAGGGGGACCCTCCTACAATGAGCAGTTCTTC; CDR3 protein: CASSAGGPSYNEQFF
D gene: TRBD2; V gene: TRBV13; J gene: TRBJ2-3; clone size: -; CDR3 DNA: TGTGCCAGCAGCTTTCCCCAGGGCGGGAGTGGAGATACGCAGTATTTT; CDR3 protein: CASSFPQGGSGDTQYF
D gene: -; V gene: TRBV5-1; J gene: TRBJ1-1; clone size: -; CDR3 DNA: TGCGCCAGCAGCTTGGAGTCGGCGGGGGATGCTGAAGCTTTCTTT; CDR3 protein: CASSLESAGDAEAFF
D gene: -; V gene: TRBV28; J gene: TRBJ2-3; clone size: few; CDR3 DNA: TGTGTGGCGGGGCGGGGCACAGATACGCAGTATTTT; CDR3 protein: CVAGRGTDTQYF
D gene: -; V gene: TRBV6-5; J gene: TRBJ1-5; clone size: -; CDR3 DNA: TGTGCCAGTAGAAGGGGGGGCTTGGATCAGCCCCAGCATTTT; CDR3 protein: CASRRGGLDQPQHF
D gene: TRBD2; V gene: TRBV5-1; J gene: TRBJ2-1; clone size: -; CDR3 DNA: TGCGCCAGCAGCTTACAACTAGCGGGAGGAAGGGATGAGCAGTTCTTC; CDR3 protein: CASSLQLAGGRDEQFF
D gene: -; V gene: TRBV11-3; J gene: TRBJ2-5; clone size: -; CDR3 DNA: TGTGCCAGCAGCTTAGGCTCAGGGCAAGAGACCCAGTACTTC; CDR3 protein: CASSLGSGQETQYF
D gene: -; V gene: TRBV19; J gene: TRBJ2-2; clone size: -; CDR3 DNA: TGTGCCAGTAGTAGACGGAGCGGGGAGCTGTTTTTT; CDR3 protein: CASSRRSGELFF
D gene: -; V gene: TRBV6-2/TRBV6-3; J gene: TRBJ2-7; clone size: -; CDR3 DNA: TGTGCCAGCAGCCTCAGCTTCCGGGAAGACGAGCAGTACTTC; CDR3 protein: CASSLSFREDEQYF
D gene: -; V gene: TRBV6-5; J gene: TRBJ1-5; clone size: -; CDR3 DNA: TGTGCCAGCAGGATTCAGGGTTCAGGCAATCAGCCCCAGCATTTT; CDR3 protein: CASRIQGSGNQPQHF
D gene: TRBD2; V gene: TRBV5-4; J gene: TRBJ2-7; clone size: -; CDR3 DNA: TGTGCCAGCAGCAAGGCCACTAGCGGCTACGAGCAGTACTTC; CDR3 protein: CASSKATSGYEQYF
D gene: -; V gene: TRBV14; J gene: TRBJ2-1; clone size: -; CDR3 DNA: TGTGCCAGCAGCCAAGGTCGGGTGCAGGGCTACTACAATGAGCAGTTCTTC; CDR3 protein: CASSQGRVQGYYNEQFF
D gene: -; V gene: TRBV6-2/TRBV6-3; J gene: TRBJ2-1; clone size: -; CDR3 DNA: TGTGCCAGCAGTTACTCGCTACGGGAACACAATGAGCAGTTCTTC; CDR3 protein: CASSYSLREHNEQFF
D gene: -; V gene: TRBV19; J gene: TRBJ1-6; clone size: few; CDR3 DNA: TGTGCCAGTTCGGACTGGAATTCACCCCTCCACTTT; CDR3 protein: CASSDWNSPLHF
D gene: TRBD2; V gene: TRBV28; J gene: TRBJ2-3; clone size: -; CDR3 DNA: TGTGCCAGCAGTTCCCCGGCGGGAGGGCCAGGAGATACGCAGTATTTT; CDR3 protein: CASSSPAGGPGDTQYF